The 6 T cell receptor beta chains below come from one sample, sequenced in a study of CXCR3-negative and CXCR3-positive naive CD8 T cells (dated by TCRdb to between 2018 and 2021). Sequencing was performed on a NextSeq 550. The Human TCR Profiling Kit (MiLaboratory) was used to prepare UMI-labeled 5' RACE TRB cDNA libraries. TCRdb reanalyzed the reads, keeping one entry per CDR3 protein sequence and omitting DNA. This sample's table carries 84,000 or so distinct CDR3 sequences. The ten largest clones add up to 1.6% of the sample. Sequenced sample: naive CXCR3- CD8+ T cells from blood. According to the study, the label for this sample's cell subset or site signals: CD45RO-CCR7+CD27+CD95- naive CD8+ T cells lacking CXCR3 (TNR3-). The receptors were gathered from a human donor in good health. Some clones in this sample may be carry-over from other donors' samples.

The J gene is TRBJ2-1, the V gene TRBV29-1; TCRdb names TRBD2, which stays unverified in the absence of DNA. Germline CDR1 and CDR2: SQVTM and ANQGSEA. This CDR3 spans 14 amino acids. This CDR3 reads CSVERDLAGNEQFF.

The chain uses TRBV6-1 and TRBJ2-7; TCRdb gives TRBD2 as the D gene, but with no DNA this cannot be confirmed. The CDR3 sequence is 15 residues long. Germline CDR1 MNHNS, CDR2 SASEGT. CDR3 protein: CASRPGTSGVYEQYF.

The chain recombines TRBV29-1 with TRBJ2-2; without DNA, the TCRdb call of TRBD1 cannot be checked. This CDR3 is built from 16 residues. In germline, CDR1 is SQVTM, CDR2 ANQGSEA. CDR3 sequence: CSVEGTPGQKPGELFF.

The chain carries TRBV4-3 and TRBJ2-2; TCRdb designates TRBD2, a call that cannot be tested without DNA. Germline CDR1 reads LGHNA; CDR2 reads YSLEER. The CDR3 totals 14 residues. CDR3 in amino acids: CASSQAHEGGELFF.

V gene TRBV7-9 combines with J gene TRBJ2-3; there is no DNA to check the TCRdb D call of TRBD1. The CDR3 runs 15 residues. Per germline, CDR1 SEHNR and CDR2 FQNEAQ (reference sequence). CDR3 sequence: CASSFSGTSTDTQYF.

The chain carries TRBV7-3 and TRBJ2-3. The CDR3 is made up of 13 amino acids. CDR1 and CDR2 from the germline V gene are SGHTA and FQGTGA. This chain's CDR3 is CASRALGTDTQYF. The variable domain in full, completed from reference TRBV7-3 and TRBJ2-3, reads GAGVSQTPSNKVTEKGKYVELRCDPISGHTALYWYRQSLGQGPEFLIYFQGTGAADDSGLPNDRFFAVRPEGSVSTLKIQRTERGDSAVYLCASRALGTDTQYFGPGTRLTVL.